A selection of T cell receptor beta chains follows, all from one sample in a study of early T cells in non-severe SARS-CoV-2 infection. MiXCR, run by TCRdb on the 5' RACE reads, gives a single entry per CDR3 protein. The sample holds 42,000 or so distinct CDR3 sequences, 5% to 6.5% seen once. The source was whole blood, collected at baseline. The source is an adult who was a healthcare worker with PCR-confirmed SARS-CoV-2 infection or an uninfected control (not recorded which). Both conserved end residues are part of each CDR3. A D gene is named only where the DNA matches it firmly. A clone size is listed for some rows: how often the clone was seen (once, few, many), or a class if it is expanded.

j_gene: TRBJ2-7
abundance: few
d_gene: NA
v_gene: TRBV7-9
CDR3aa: CASKPPQSGRSYEQYF
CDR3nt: TGTGCCAGCAAACCCCCCCAGTCGGGACGGTCCTACGAGCAGTACTTC

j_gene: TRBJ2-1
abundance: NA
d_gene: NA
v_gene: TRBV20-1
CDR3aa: CSARNSDINSYNEQFF
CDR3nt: TGCAGTGCTCGCAACTCCGATATCAACTCCTACAATGAGCAGTTCTTC

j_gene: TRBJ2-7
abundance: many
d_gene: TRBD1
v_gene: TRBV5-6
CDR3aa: CASSRDRDEQYF
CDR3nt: TGTGCCAGCAGCCGGGACAGGGACGAGCAGTACTTC

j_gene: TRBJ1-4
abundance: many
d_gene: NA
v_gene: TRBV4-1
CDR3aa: CASSRGTPTNEKLFF
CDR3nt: TGCGCCAGCAGCCGCGGGACACCAACTAATGAAAAACTGTTTTTT

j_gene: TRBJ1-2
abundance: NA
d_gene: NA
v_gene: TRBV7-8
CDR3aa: CASSLMRDNYGYTF
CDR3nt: TGTGCCAGCAGCTTAATGCGGGACAACTATGGCTACACCTTC

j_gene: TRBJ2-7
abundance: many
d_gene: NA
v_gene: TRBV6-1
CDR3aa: CASSPGVPYEQYF
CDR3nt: TGTGCCAGCAGCCCAGGGGTACCCTACGAGCAGTACTTC

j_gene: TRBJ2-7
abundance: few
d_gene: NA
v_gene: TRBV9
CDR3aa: CASSATRDGRTLYEQYF
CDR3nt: TGTGCCAGCAGCGCCACCCGGGACGGACGTACCCTGTACGAGCAGTACTTC

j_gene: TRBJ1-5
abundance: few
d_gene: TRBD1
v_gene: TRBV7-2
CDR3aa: CASSLGKDRSQPQHF
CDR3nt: TGTGCCAGCAGCTTAGGGAAGGACAGGAGTCAGCCCCAGCATTTT

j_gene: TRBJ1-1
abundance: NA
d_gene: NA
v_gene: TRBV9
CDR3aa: CASSPTGSVISTEAFF
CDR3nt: TGTGCCAGCAGCCCAACCGGGTCCGTGATTAGCACTGAAGCTTTCTTT

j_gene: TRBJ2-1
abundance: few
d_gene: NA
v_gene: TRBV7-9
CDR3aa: CASSTLDVRRKQFF
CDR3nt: TGTGCCAGCAGCACCCTGGACGTGCGGAGAAAGCAGTTCTTC

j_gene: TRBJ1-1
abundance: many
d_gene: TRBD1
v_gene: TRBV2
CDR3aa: CASSELVDKGGQGTEAFF
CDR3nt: TGTGCCAGCAGTGAACTGGTCGATAAAGGGGGCCAGGGCACTGAAGCTTTCTTT

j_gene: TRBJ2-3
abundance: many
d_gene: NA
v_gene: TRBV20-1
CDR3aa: CSAYIAHTQYF
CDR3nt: TGCAGTGCTTATATAGCGCATACGCAGTATTTT

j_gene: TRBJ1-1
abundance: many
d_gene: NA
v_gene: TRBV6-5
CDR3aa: CASRPRSIPGPEAFF
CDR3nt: TGTGCCAGCAGGCCCCGTAGCATTCCCGGCCCTGAAGCTTTCTTT

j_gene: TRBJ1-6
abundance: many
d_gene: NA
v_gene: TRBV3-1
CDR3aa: CASSPTGFLSPLHF
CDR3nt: TGTGCCAGCAGCCCTACGGGCTTCCTCTCCCCCCTCCACTTT

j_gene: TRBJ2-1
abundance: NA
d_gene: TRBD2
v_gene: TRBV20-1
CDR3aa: CSAEGLAGGYNEQFF
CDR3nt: TGCAGTGCTGAAGGACTAGCGGGAGGCTACAATGAGCAGTTCTTC

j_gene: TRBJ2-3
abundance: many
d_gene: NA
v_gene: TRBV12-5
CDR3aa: CASGLGVTDTQYF
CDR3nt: TGTGCTAGTGGTTTGGGGGTCACAGATACGCAGTATTTT

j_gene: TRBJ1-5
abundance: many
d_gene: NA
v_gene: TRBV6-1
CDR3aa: CASRKEGNQPQHF
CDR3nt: TGTGCCAGCAGAAAAGAGGGGAATCAGCCCCAGCATTTT

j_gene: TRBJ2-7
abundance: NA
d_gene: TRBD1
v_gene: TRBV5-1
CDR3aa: CASSQDSRQGIMYEQYF
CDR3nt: TGCGCCAGCAGCCAGGATTCGCGACAGGGGATTATGTACGAGCAGTACTTC

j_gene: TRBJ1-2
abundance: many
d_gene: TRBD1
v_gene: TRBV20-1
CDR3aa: CSARTGGYGYTF
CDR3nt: TGCAGTGCAAGAACAGGGGGTTATGGCTACACCTTC

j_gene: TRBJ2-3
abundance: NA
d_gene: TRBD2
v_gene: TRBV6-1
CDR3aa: CASSELASGESTDTQYF
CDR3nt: TGTGCCAGCAGTGAGCTCGCTAGCGGGGAGAGCACAGATACGCAGTATTTT

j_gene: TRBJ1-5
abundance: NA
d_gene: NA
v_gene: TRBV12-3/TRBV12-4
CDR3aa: CASTTQVQPQHF
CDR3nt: TGTGCCAGCACCACCCAGGTTCAGCCCCAGCATTTT

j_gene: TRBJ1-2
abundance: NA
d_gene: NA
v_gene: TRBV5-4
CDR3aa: CASSLGQDPNYGYTF
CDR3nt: TGTGCCAGCAGCTTAGGACAAGACCCTAACTATGGCTACACCTTC

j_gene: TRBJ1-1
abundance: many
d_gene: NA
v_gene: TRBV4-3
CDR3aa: CASSQDQVNTEAFF
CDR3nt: TGCGCCAGCAGCCAAGATCAGGTGAACACTGAAGCTTTCTTT

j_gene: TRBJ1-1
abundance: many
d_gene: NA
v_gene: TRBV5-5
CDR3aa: CASSSPPVNTEAFF
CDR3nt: TGTGCCAGCAGCTCCCCGCCGGTGAACACTGAAGCTTTCTTT

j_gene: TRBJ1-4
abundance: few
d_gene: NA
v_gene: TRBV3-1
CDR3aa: CASSQVYRTDITTNEKLFF
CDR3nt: TGTGCCAGCAGCCAAGTTTATAGGACAGACATCACAACTAATGAAAAACTGTTTTTT

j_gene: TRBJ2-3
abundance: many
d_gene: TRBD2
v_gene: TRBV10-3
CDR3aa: CAISELGLAGGPRTDTQYF
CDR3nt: TGTGCCATCAGTGAGCTGGGACTAGCGGGGGGGCCACGGACAGATACGCAGTATTTT

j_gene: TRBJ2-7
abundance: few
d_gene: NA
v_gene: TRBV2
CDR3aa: CASSQIYEQYF
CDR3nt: TGTGCCAGCAGTCAGATCTACGAGCAGTACTTC

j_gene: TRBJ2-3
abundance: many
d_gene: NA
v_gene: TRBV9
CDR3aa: CASSVEPGRGTDTQYF
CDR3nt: TGTGCCAGCAGCGTAGAACCGGGTAGGGGCACAGATACGCAGTATTTT

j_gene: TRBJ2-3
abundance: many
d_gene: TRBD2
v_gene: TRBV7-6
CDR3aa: CASSLGGKAGANTDTQYF
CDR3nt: TGTGCCAGCAGCTTAGGGGGCAAAGCGGGGGCCAACACAGATACGCAGTATTTT

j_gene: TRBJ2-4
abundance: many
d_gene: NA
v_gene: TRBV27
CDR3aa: CASLAKNIQYF
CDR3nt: TGTGCCAGTCTAGCCAAAAACATTCAGTACTTC

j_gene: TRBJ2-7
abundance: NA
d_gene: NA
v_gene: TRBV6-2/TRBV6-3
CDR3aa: CASRPIDRPDEQYF
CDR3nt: TGTGCCAGCAGACCTATCGACAGACCTGACGAGCAGTACTTC

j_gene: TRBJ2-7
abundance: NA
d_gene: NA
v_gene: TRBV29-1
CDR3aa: CSVETQGQEQYF
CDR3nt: TGCAGCGTTGAGACACAGGGTCAAGAGCAGTACTTC

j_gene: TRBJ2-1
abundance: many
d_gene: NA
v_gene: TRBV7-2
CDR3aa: CASTPELIYNEQFF
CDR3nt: TGTGCCAGCACCCCCGAGCTTATATACAATGAGCAGTTCTTC

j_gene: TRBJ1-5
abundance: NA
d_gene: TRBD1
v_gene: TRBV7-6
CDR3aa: CASSPQGAHQPQHF
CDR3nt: TGTGCCAGCAGCCCCCAGGGGGCTCATCAGCCCCAGCATTTT

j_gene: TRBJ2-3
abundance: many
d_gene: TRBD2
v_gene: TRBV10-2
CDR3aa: CATSLAGATDTQYF
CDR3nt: TGCGCCACCTCACTAGCGGGGGCCACAGATACGCAGTATTTT

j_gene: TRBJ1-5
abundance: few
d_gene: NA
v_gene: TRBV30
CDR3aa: CAWRGGSNQPQHF
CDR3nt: TGTGCCTGGAGAGGCGGGAGCAATCAGCCCCAGCATTTT

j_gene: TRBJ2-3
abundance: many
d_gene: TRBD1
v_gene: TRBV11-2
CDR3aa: CASSYWDRGPDTQYF
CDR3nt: TGTGCCAGCAGCTATTGGGACAGGGGGCCAGATACGCAGTATTTT

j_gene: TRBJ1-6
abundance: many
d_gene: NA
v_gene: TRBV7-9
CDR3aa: CASSLVTADSPLHF
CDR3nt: TGTGCCAGCAGCTTAGTTACGGCGGATTCACCCCTCCACTTT

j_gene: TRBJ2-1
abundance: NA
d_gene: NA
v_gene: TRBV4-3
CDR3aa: CASSHQRGYNEQFF
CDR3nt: TGCGCCAGCAGCCACCAGCGCGGATACAATGAGCAGTTCTTC

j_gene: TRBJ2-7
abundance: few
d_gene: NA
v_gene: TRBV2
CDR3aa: CASRLRDGPYEQYF
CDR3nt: TGTGCCAGCAGACTCCGGGACGGTCCCTACGAGCAGTACTTC

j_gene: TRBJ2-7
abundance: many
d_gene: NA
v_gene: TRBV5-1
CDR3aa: CASSSNRYEQYF
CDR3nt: TGCGCCAGCAGCTCTAACAGATACGAGCAGTACTTC

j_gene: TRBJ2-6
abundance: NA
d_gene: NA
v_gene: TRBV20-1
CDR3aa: CSATHASGANVLTF
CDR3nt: TGCAGTGCTACACATGCTTCTGGGGCCAACGTCCTGACTTTC

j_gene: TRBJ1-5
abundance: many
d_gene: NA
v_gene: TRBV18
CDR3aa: CASSPLRGLGYSNQPQHF
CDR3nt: TGTGCCAGCTCACCCCTCCGTGGGTTGGGATATAGCAATCAGCCCCAGCATTTT

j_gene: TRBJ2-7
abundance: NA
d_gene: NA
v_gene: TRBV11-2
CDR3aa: CASSLDSQGGTYEQYF
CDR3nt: TGTGCCAGCAGCTTAGACTCCCAGGGCGGGACCTACGAGCAGTACTTC

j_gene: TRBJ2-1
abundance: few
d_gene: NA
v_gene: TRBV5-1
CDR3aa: CASSLLSGINSYNEQFF
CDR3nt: TGCGCCAGCAGCCTCCTTTCAGGCATTAACTCCTACAATGAGCAGTTCTTC

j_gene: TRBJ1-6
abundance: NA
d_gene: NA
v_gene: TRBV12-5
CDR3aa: CASALEENSPLHF
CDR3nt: TGTGCTAGTGCCCTTGAAGAAAATTCACCCCTCCACTTT

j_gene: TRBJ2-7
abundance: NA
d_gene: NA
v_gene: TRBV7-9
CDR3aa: CASSPRTHLSGEQYF
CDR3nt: TGTGCCAGCAGCCCCAGGACACATCTCTCAGGCGAGCAGTACTTC

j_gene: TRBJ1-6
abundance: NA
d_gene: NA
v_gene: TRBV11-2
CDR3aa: CASSRNQGWNSPLHF
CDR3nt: TGTGCCAGCAGCCGCAACCAGGGATGGAATTCACCCCTCCACTTT

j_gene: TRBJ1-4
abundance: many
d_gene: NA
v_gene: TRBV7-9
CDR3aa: CASSPSKGFATNEKLFF
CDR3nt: TGTGCCAGCAGCCCATCAAAGGGTTTCGCAACTAATGAAAAACTGTTTTTT

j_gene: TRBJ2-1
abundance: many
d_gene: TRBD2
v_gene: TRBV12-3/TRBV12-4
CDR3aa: CASTPGGGVNEQFF
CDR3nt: TGTGCCAGCACCCCTGGCGGGGGGGTTAATGAGCAGTTCTTC

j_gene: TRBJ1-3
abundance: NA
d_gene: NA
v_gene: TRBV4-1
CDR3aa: CASSQDLRTSGNTIYF
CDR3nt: TGCGCCAGCAGCCAAGATCTAAGGACCTCTGGAAACACCATATATTTT

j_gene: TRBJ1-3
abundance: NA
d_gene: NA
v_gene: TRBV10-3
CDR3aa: CAIRMGTGRGSGNTIYF
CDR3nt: TGTGCCATCAGGATGGGCACTGGAAGGGGCAGTGGAAACACCATATATTTT

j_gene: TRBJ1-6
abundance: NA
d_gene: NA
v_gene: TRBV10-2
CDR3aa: CASTMRRNNSPLHF
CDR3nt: TGCGCCAGCACCATGAGACGGAATAATTCACCCCTCCACTTT